Listed below are T cell receptor beta chains from one sample, sequenced in a study of blood T cell repertoires in COVID-19. Clones were read by immunoSEQ multiplex PCR, and TCRdb kept only the in-frame ones, dropping some. The sample lists 110,000 to 150,000 clones, over 70% occurring once. The sequencing input was peripheral blood. The receptors were sampled from a human donor in a cohort sampled during active COVID-19. CDR3s include the opening cysteine and the closing phenylalanine or tryptophan. Fields, in order: CDR3 DNA, CDR3 protein, D gene, V gene, CDR3 length, clone size, J gene. A D gene is named only where the DNA matches it firmly. Rows may omit the clone size; those that give it use once, few, many or a size class.

TGTGCCAGCAGCGCAGACATCTATGGCTACACCTTC,CASSADIYGYTF,NA,TRBV7-2,12,NA,TRBJ1-2
TGTGCCATCAGTTCAAACGAAGCGAATGAAGCTTTCTTT,CAISSNEANEAFF,NA,TRBV10-3,13,NA,TRBJ1-1
TGTGCCAGCAGCCCAGAAGGGACAGGGTTTATCACTGAAGCTTTCTTT,CASSPEGTGFITEAFF,NA,TRBV21-1,16,NA,TRBJ1-1
TGTGCCAGCAGTTACTCGACAGGGGACGGCTACACCTTC,CASSYSTGDGYTF,TRBD1,TRBV6-6,13,NA,TRBJ1-2
TGCGCCAGCAGCGCTGACAGGGGGCCTAGTCAGCCCCAGCATTTT,CASSADRGPSQPQHF,TRBD1,TRBV4-1,15,few,TRBJ1-5
TGCGCCAGCAGCTTTTCGACAGGGAACACCGGGGAGCTGTTTTTT,CASSFSTGNTGELFF,NA,TRBV5-1,15,NA,TRBJ2-2
TGTGCCAGCAGCTTTGAGGGCAATCAGCCCCAGCATTTT,CASSFEGNQPQHF,NA,TRBV7-9,13,NA,TRBJ1-5
TGTGCCAGCAGCTTAGGACCAGGGGACACTGAAGCTTTCTTT,CASSLGPGDTEAFF,NA,TRBV7-2,14,NA,TRBJ1-1
TGTGCCAGCAGCTTTGGGGGGAAAAGACAGGGGTATGGCTACACCTTC,CASSFGGKRQGYGYTF,TRBD1,TRBV5-6,16,few,TRBJ1-2
TGTGCCAGCAGTTTGTGGCTAGCGGGGGCCAATGAGCAGTTCTTC,CASSLWLAGANEQFF,TRBD2,TRBV27,15,NA,TRBJ2-1
TGTGCCAGCAGCTTAGGAGAGAACACTGAAGCTTTCTTT,CASSLGENTEAFF,NA,TRBV11-3,13,NA,TRBJ1-1
TGTGCCAGCAGCTTTGAAGGGGCGAACATTCAGTACTTC,CASSFEGANIQYF,NA,TRBV11-2,13,NA,TRBJ2-4
TGTGCCAGCAGCGCGTGGGGGGCAGATACGCAGTATTTT,CASSAWGADTQYF,NA,TRBV6-5,13,NA,TRBJ2-3
TGTGCCTGGAGTGCGTGGACAGGGGCGTTCTTTGGCACTAATGAAAAACTGTTTTTT,CAWSAWTGAFFGTNEKLFF,TRBD1,TRBV30,19,few,TRBJ1-4
TGTGCCAGCTCACCACCCCCCCAGTCCGTTGAGACCCAGTACTTC,CASSPPPQSVETQYF,NA,TRBV18,15,NA,TRBJ2-5
TGTGCCAGCAGCTTGGAGACTAGTGCCTCGGGCACCGGGGAGCTGTTTTTT,CASSLETSASGTGELFF,NA,TRBV5-6,17,NA,TRBJ2-2
TGTGCCATCAGAGACAGGGGGGCAAACACTGAAGCTTTCTTT,CAIRDRGANTEAFF,TRBD1,TRBV10-3,14,NA,TRBJ1-1
TGTGCCAGCAGCCAACGGACAGGGCCGGGGACTGAAGCTTTCTTT,CASSQRTGPGTEAFF,TRBD1,TRBV14,15,few,TRBJ1-1
TGTGCCAGCAGCTTTGGAAACAGGGTTTCCTACGAGCAGTACTTC,CASSFGNRVSYEQYF,NA,TRBV13,15,NA,TRBJ2-7
TGTGCCAGCAGCCTCAGCAATCAGCCCCAGCATTTT,CASSLSNQPQHF,NA,TRBV6-5,12,NA,TRBJ1-5
TGCGCCAGCAGCTTAGGGACAGCGAACACTGAAGCTTTCTTT,CASSLGTANTEAFF,TRBD1,TRBV5-1,14,NA,TRBJ1-1
TGTGCCAGCAGCCGAGACAGGGTTGAAATCACCGGGGAGCTGTTTTTT,CASSRDRVEITGELFF,TRBD1,TRBV9,16,once,TRBJ2-2
TGTGCCAGTAGTATAAGTGGCGGGAGGCTTCGTCTCGGCATTCAGTACTTC,CASSISGGRLRLGIQYF,TRBD2,TRBV19,17,NA,TRBJ2-4
TGTGCCAGCAGCTTAGATGGATTGCCTGGGAGAAAACTGTTTTTT,CASSLDGLPGRKLFF,NA,TRBV7-2,15,NA,TRBJ1-4
TGTGCCAGCTCACCAGGGACAGGCGAGAACACCGGGGAGCTGTTTTTT,CASSPGTGENTGELFF,TRBD1,TRBV18,16,NA,TRBJ2-2
TGTGCCGCTCACGTGGGACAGCGCAATGAGCAGTTCTTC,CAAHVGQRNEQFF,TRBD1,TRBV2,13,NA,TRBJ2-1
TGTGCCAGCTCACCACCGATCAGGGTGGGCACTGAAGCTTTCTTT,CASSPPIRVGTEAFF,NA,TRBV18,15,NA,TRBJ1-1
TGTGCCAGCAATAGCGGGAGTTACAATGAGCAGTTCTTC,CASNSGSYNEQFF,TRBD2,TRBV12-3/TRBV12-4,13,once,TRBJ2-1
TGTGCCAGCAGTATTGGACAGGACCTTCTCACAGATACGCAGTATTTT,CASSIGQDLLTDTQYF,TRBD1,TRBV2,16,NA,TRBJ2-3
TGTGCCTGGACCCAGGGGCCCACCGGGGAGCTGTTTTTT,CAWTQGPTGELFF,NA,TRBV30,13,once,TRBJ2-2
TGTGCCAGCAGTTATATGGGGGCTGAACTGAACACTGAAGCTTTCTTT,CASSYMGAELNTEAFF,NA,TRBV6-2/TRBV6-3,16,NA,TRBJ1-1
TGTGCCAGCAGCCAAGATTGGACAGGGGCCATCCTGGAGGCTTTCTTT,CASSQDWTGAILEAFF,TRBD1,TRBV4-2,16,NA,TRBJ1-1
TGTGCCAGTAGTATGGCTTCGACAGGGAACACTGGAAACACCATATATTTT,CASSMASTGNTGNTIYF,TRBD1,TRBV19,17,NA,TRBJ1-3
TGTGCCTGGAGTGTGGGGAGAGCCAGCTCCTACAATGAGCAGTTCTTC,CAWSVGRASSYNEQFF,NA,TRBV30,16,NA,TRBJ2-1
TGCGCCAGCAGCTTGGTGCAGGGGGCTGGAACCGGGGAGCTGTTTTTT,CASSLVQGAGTGELFF,TRBD1,TRBV5-1,16,NA,TRBJ2-2
TGTGCCAGCAGCTTTCTTCGGGGGACCGGGGAGCTGTTTTTT,CASSFLRGTGELFF,NA,TRBV11-3,14,NA,TRBJ2-2
TGCGCCAGCGGGGCGGGACCTAACTATGGCTACACCTTC,CASGAGPNYGYTF,NA,TRBV6-5,13,NA,TRBJ1-2
TGTGCCACCCGGCCCCACGGGAGAAACAATGAGCAGTTCTTC,CATRPHGRNNEQFF,NA,TRBV3-1/TRBV3-2,14,NA,TRBJ2-1
TGTGCCAGCAGCTTGCAATTGAGGCTAGCGGGAGGGCCGCGGACAGATACGCAGTATTTT,CASSLQLRLAGGPRTDTQYF,TRBD2,TRBV11-3,20,NA,TRBJ2-3
TGTGCCTGGAGTCGTAACACTGAAGCTTTCTTT,CAWSRNTEAFF,NA,TRBV30,11,NA,TRBJ1-1